This is a list of T cell receptor beta chains from one sample in a study of Ad26.COV2.S vaccination and SARS-CoV-2 variants. The table came from immunoSEQ multiplex PCR; TCRdb's copy has only in-frame clones and leaves some out. The sample contains 250,000 to 300,000 clones, around 87% of which appear only once. The source was peripheral blood, collected in a trial of Ad26.COV2.S vaccine versus placebo. These receptor sequences come from a person between 18 and 60 years old who received the Ad26.COV2.S COVID-19 vaccine or a placebo. Each CDR3 is given with its conserved first and last residue. D genes are given only for firm matches. Clone size appears in some rows only: once, few, many, or a class for an expanded clone.

d_call	clone_size	j_call	v_call	cdr3_nt	cdr3_aa
NA	NA	TRBJ1-1	TRBV12-2	TGTGCAAGTCGCTTACCGAAACAGGGGAAGGTAGAAGCTTTCTTT	CASRLPKQGKVEAFF
NA	NA	TRBJ1-3	TRBV6-5	TGTGCCAGCTTCACAATCTCTGGAAACACCATATATTTT	CASFTISGNTIYF
NA	few	TRBJ1-5	TRBV3-1/TRBV3-2	TGTGCCAGCAGCCAGGGGCATGGCAATCAGCCCCAGCATTTT	CASSQGHGNQPQHF
TRBD1	NA	TRBJ1-5	TRBV19	TGTGCCAGTGGCCGGGGACAGGGGGATTTGCAGCCCCAGCATTTT	CASGRGQGDLQPQHF
NA	NA	TRBJ2-3	TRBV7-2	TGTGCCAGCAGCTTGGCGGGAAGCACAGATACGCAGTATTTT	CASSLAGSTDTQYF
TRBD2	NA	TRBJ2-4	TRBV4-2	TGTGCCAGCAGCCAAGGGGGGGGAAATGACATTCAGTACTTC	CASSQGGGNDIQYF
NA	once	TRBJ2-3	TRBV9	TGTGCCAGCAGCGCCTTTACTAGCACAGATACGCAGTATTTT	CASSAFTSTDTQYF
NA	once	TRBJ2-1	TRBV27	TGTGCCAGCAGTTTGGTCGTTCCAAGTCACTACTACAATGAGCAGTTCTTC	CASSLVVPSHYYNEQFF
NA	NA	TRBJ2-1	TRBV15	TGTGCCACCAGCAGAGGCAATGAGCAGTTCTTC	CATSRGNEQFF
NA	NA	TRBJ2-2	TRBV4-3	TGCGCCAGCAGCCAAGGGTTGACCCACACATTCACCGGGGAGCTGTTTTTT	CASSQGLTHTFTGELFF
TRBD2	NA	TRBJ2-3	TRBV6-5	TGTGCCAGCAGCCGACGAGCGGGGGGCACAGATACGCAGTATTTT	CASSRRAGGTDTQYF
NA	NA	TRBJ1-1	TRBV28	TGTGCCAGCAGTTTAAATCGGGGCGCCGTGAACACTGAAGCTTTCTTT	CASSLNRGAVNTEAFF
TRBD1	once	TRBJ1-1	TRBV19	TGTGCCAGTAGTATAGATCAGGGGGCGGGCACTGAAGCTTTCTTT	CASSIDQGAGTEAFF
TRBD2	NA	TRBJ2-1	TRBV6-5	TGTGCCAGCAGCCTACGGACTAGTTCCTACAATGAGCAGTTCTTC	CASSLRTSSYNEQFF
TRBD2	NA	TRBJ2-1	TRBV29-1	TGCAGCGTTGAAAGACTAGCGGGAGCTGATGGAGAGCAGTTCTTC	CSVERLAGADGEQFF
TRBD2	NA	TRBJ2-7	TRBV6-5	TGTGCCAGCAGCGCTAGCGGTGACTACGAGCAGTACTTC	CASSASGDYEQYF
NA	NA	TRBJ1-2	TRBV27	TGTGCCAGCAGTTTATCCCTTGCTACCGGGACAACTTATGGCTACACCTTC	CASSLSLATGTTYGYTF
TRBD2	few	TRBJ2-7	TRBV3-1/TRBV3-2	TGTGCCAGCAGCCAGTGGGCAGCGGGGACCTACGAGCAGTACTTC	CASSQWAAGTYEQYF
TRBD2	NA	TRBJ2-5	TRBV5-1	TGCGCCAGCAGTTTAGCGGGGTGGGAGACCCAGTACTTC	CASSLAGWETQYF
TRBD2	NA	TRBJ2-7	TRBV5-1	TGCGCCAGCAGCTTGTCCCTAGCGGGAGGAGGTTACGAGCAGTACTTC	CASSLSLAGGGYEQYF
TRBD1	NA	TRBJ2-1	TRBV5-1	TGCGCCAGCAGCACCCAAGGACAGGGGGCCTACAATGAGCAGTTCTTC	CASSTQGQGAYNEQFF
NA	once	TRBJ2-6	TRBV4-3	TGCGCCAGCAGCCAAGAAGCAGGGTCTGGGGCCAACGTCCTGACTTTC	CASSQEAGSGANVLTF
NA	NA	TRBJ1-5	TRBV7-2	TGTGCCAGCAGCTTAGACGTGGTTCAGCCCCAGCATTTT	CASSLDVVQPQHF
NA	NA	TRBJ2-2	TRBV18	TGTGCCAGCTCACCACCCTCTCAAGGCGTCGGGGAGCTGTTTTTT	CASSPPSQGVGELFF
NA	NA	TRBJ1-1	TRBV29-1	TGCAGCGTTGGAGTAGTGAACACTGAAGCTTTCTTT	CSVGVVNTEAFF
TRBD1	NA	TRBJ2-7	TRBV6-5	TGTGCCAGCAGCTCCTTGGGGACAGCCTACGAGCAGTACTTC	CASSSLGTAYEQYF
NA	NA	TRBJ1-2	TRBV25-1	TGTGCCAGCAGTGAATCTCTCAGGGAAGGCTACACCTTC	CASSESLREGYTF
TRBD2	NA	TRBJ2-1	TRBV13	TGTGCCAGCAGCTTTAAAGCGGGGGCGCCAAACAATGAGCAGTTCTTC	CASSFKAGAPNNEQFF
TRBD2	NA	TRBJ2-1	TRBV6-1	TGTGCCACCCAAGCGGGAACCTCCTACAATGAGCAGTTCTTC	CATQAGTSYNEQFF
TRBD1	NA	TRBJ2-2	TRBV28	TGTGCCAGCAGCCCCGGGACAGGGGGCAGCACCGGGGAGCTGTTTTTT	CASSPGTGGSTGELFF
TRBD2	NA	TRBJ2-1	TRBV10-1	TGCGCCAGCACCCGAGGGGCGGGGGGGCCAAATGAGCAGTTCTTC	CASTRGAGGPNEQFF
NA	few	TRBJ2-7	TRBV28	TGTGCCAGCAGTTTACCCGGGAGCCGATACGAGCAGTACTTC	CASSLPGSRYEQYF
NA	NA	TRBJ1-5	TRBV19	TGTGCCAGTAGTATATTTAGAGTCAGAGGATATCAGCCCCAGCATTTT	CASSIFRVRGYQPQHF
TRBD1	NA	TRBJ2-7	TRBV18	TGTGCCAGCTCATCGGACAGGAACTCCTACGAGCAGTACTTC	CASSSDRNSYEQYF
NA	NA	TRBJ1-4	TRBV4-3	TGCGCCAGCAGCCAAGAGCCAAATCTTCGAGGATCTGAAAAACTGTTTTTT	CASSQEPNLRGSEKLFF
NA	NA	TRBJ2-1	TRBV5-8	TGTGCCAGCAGCCTCTTGACAGAGAAACAGTTCTTC	CASSLLTEKQFF
NA	NA	TRBJ1-1	TRBV11-3	TGTGCCAGCAGCTTAGATTCGAGGCACACTGAAGCTTTCTTT	CASSLDSRHTEAFF
NA	NA	TRBJ2-3	TRBV7-2	TGTGCCAGCAGCTTAGCAGCGGGCCATTACACAGATACGCAGTATTTT	CASSLAAGHYTDTQYF
TRBD1	NA	TRBJ2-1	TRBV5-1	TGCGCCAGCAGCCAGGACAGGAGTGAGCAGTTCTTC	CASSQDRSEQFF
NA	NA	TRBJ2-1	TRBV20-1	TGCAGTGCTAGTTATAGCGGCCCCTACAATGAGCAGTTCTTC	CSASYSGPYNEQFF
NA	NA	TRBJ1-2	TRBV9	TGTGCCAGCAGCGTACGGGACACCTTAGACTATGGCTACACCTTC	CASSVRDTLDYGYTF
TRBD1	NA	TRBJ1-1	TRBV7-6	TGTGCCAGCAGCCTACCCCCGGACAGGGCGGGTACTGAAGCTTTCTTT	CASSLPPDRAGTEAFF
NA	NA	TRBJ2-3	TRBV4-2	TGTGCCAGCACCCTAGGAGCAGGGGATGTCACAGATACGCAGTATTTT	CASTLGAGDVTDTQYF
NA	NA	TRBJ2-1	TRBV7-6	TGTGCCAGCAGCTTAGACAGGGCTACCTACAATGAGCAGTTCTTC	CASSLDRATYNEQFF